This T cell receptor (beta chain) derives from a study of blood T cells in healthy people across ages. Study-wide points: Considered underestimates were the diversity estimates obtained from one million T cells. More naive CD4+ cells and higher diversity were found in long-lived than in aged donors. A roughly linear fall in TCR beta diversity per million T cells was seen with increasing age.

Primed by a sample-barcoded 5' primer and a J-beta primer mix, a second PCR proceeded for roughly 7 to 11 cycles. TCRdb passed the 5' RACE reads through MiXCR, listing each CDR3 protein once. The table lists fewer than 1 million distinct CDR3 sequences, under 45% of them singletons. The CDR3 totals 15 residues. The germline V gene has CDR1 MNHEY and CDR2 SMNVEV (reference sequence). The V and J ends lost 7 bases and 5 bases respectively, with 21 bases between them. For this clonotype: The antigen is not known.

The sample was blood. This sequence originates from a man in his 60s in good health. This chain connects TRBV27 to TRBJ2-7; possible D gene TRBD2, 7 bases. The CDR3 region has the DNA TGTGCCAGCAACCGAGGGGGGGGCCCGCTCCACGAGCAGTACTTC. Amino acids: CASNRGGGPLHEQYF.